The rows below give T cell receptor beta chains drawn from one sample of a study of blood T cell repertoires in COVID-19. Profiling relied on immunoSEQ multiplex PCR, and the TCRdb table lists in-frame clones only, not all of them. This sample has approximately 250,000 clones; over 80% occur once, and the top ten carry roughly 5.5%. Sequenced material: peripheral blood. Source of these receptors: a human donor in a cohort sampled during active COVID-19. The CDR3 runs from the conserved cysteine through the conserved F or W. The D gene is left open where the match is weak. Clone size is shown for a subset of rows, as once, few, many or a class of expanded clone.

j_gene: TRBJ2-3; abundance: -; d_gene: TRBD1; v_gene: TRBV9; CDR3aa: CASSVTARRTGGVLTDTQYF; CDR3nt: TGTGCCAGCAGCGTGACGGCTCGAAGGACAGGGGGCGTTCTCACAGATACGCAGTATTTT
j_gene: TRBJ2-1; abundance: -; d_gene: -; v_gene: TRBV3-1/TRBV3-2; CDR3aa: CASSQSDNEQFF; CDR3nt: TGTGCCAGCAGCCAATCGGACAATGAGCAGTTCTTC
j_gene: TRBJ2-1; abundance: many; d_gene: TRBD2; v_gene: TRBV2; CDR3aa: CARGLAGPSGNEQFF; CDR3nt: TGTGCCAGAGGACTAGCGGGGCCCAGTGGGAATGAGCAGTTCTTC
j_gene: TRBJ1-3; abundance: -; d_gene: -; v_gene: TRBV3-1/TRBV3-2; CDR3aa: CASSPGDWISGNTIYF; CDR3nt: TGTGCCAGCAGCCCCGGGGACTGGATCTCTGGAAACACCATATATTTT
j_gene: TRBJ2-3; abundance: -; d_gene: TRBD1; v_gene: TRBV27; CDR3aa: CASNRQGSDTQYF; CDR3nt: TGTGCCAGCAATAGACAGGGATCAGATACGCAGTATTTT
j_gene: TRBJ1-5; abundance: -; d_gene: TRBD1; v_gene: TRBV18; CDR3aa: CASSPDRENQPQHF; CDR3nt: TGTGCCAGCTCACCAGACAGGGAAAATCAGCCCCAGCATTTT
j_gene: TRBJ1-4; abundance: -; d_gene: -; v_gene: TRBV28; CDR3aa: CASSFRQGTEKLFF; CDR3nt: TGTGCCAGCAGTTTTCGGCAGGGCACCGAAAAACTGTTTTTT
j_gene: TRBJ2-5; abundance: -; d_gene: TRBD2; v_gene: TRBV2; CDR3aa: CASRVPPGLPQETQYF; CDR3nt: TGTGCCAGCAGGGTCCCACCGGGACTACCCCAAGAGACCCAGTACTTC
j_gene: TRBJ1-2; abundance: -; d_gene: TRBD1; v_gene: TRBV6-5; CDR3aa: CAGVPGQGGDYGYTF; CDR3nt: TGTGCCGGCGTCCCGGGACAGGGTGGTGACTATGGCTACACCTTC
j_gene: TRBJ2-7; abundance: few; d_gene: TRBD2; v_gene: TRBV4-2; CDR3aa: CASSRVAGDSYEQYF; CDR3nt: TGTGCCAGCAGCCGAGTCGCGGGAGACTCCTACGAGCAGTACTTC
j_gene: TRBJ1-5; abundance: -; d_gene: -; v_gene: TRBV27; CDR3aa: CASSLLGEPQHF; CDR3nt: TGTGCCAGCAGTTTACTCGGGGAGCCCCAGCATTTT